These T cell receptor beta chains were read from a single sample in a study of blood T cells in healthy people across ages. TCRdb passed the 5' RACE reads through MiXCR, listing each CDR3 protein once. The data hold 1 million or so distinct CDR3 sequences, with more than 35% observed a single time. Sequenced input: blood. Every receptor here comes from a woman in her sixties in good health. CDR3s include the opening cysteine and the closing phenylalanine or tryptophan. D genes are given only for firm matches. A row's size may be missing; if present it is once, few, many or a size class.

CSVGDGSGANVLTF | TGCAGCGTTGGGGACGGCTCTGGGGCCAACGTCCTGACTTTC | - | - | TRBJ2-6 | TRBV29-1
CASSQGQGTNQPQHF | TGTGCCAGCAGCCAAGGGCAGGGCACAAATCAGCCCCAGCATTTT | - | - | TRBJ1-5 | TRBV9
CASSTSGYPSYEQYF | TGTGCCAGCAGCACCTCGGGGTACCCCTCCTACGAGCAGTACTTC | - | few | TRBJ2-7 | TRBV27
CASRIGAGDWREQYF | TGTGCCAGCAGGATTGGGGCGGGAGATTGGCGGGAGCAGTACTTC | TRBD2 | - | TRBJ2-7 | TRBV27
CASSSPGEGVYGELFF | TGTGCCAGCAGTTCCCCGGGGGAGGGCGTCTACGGGGAGCTGTTTTTT | TRBD2 | - | TRBJ2-2 | TRBV12-3/TRBV12-4
CASSYLAEQFF | TGTGCCAGCAGTTACTTGGCTGAGCAGTTCTTC | - | many | TRBJ2-1 | TRBV6-5
CASSLGGPGAIQYF | TGTGCCAGCAGCTTGGGGGGACCGGGGGCTATTCAGTACTTC | - | once | TRBJ2-4 | TRBV7-9
CASSYERQGINTEAFF | TGTGCCAGCAGTTACGAGAGACAGGGGATAAACACTGAAGCTTTCTTT | TRBD1 | many | TRBJ1-1 | TRBV6-5
CASGFLAGPYNEQFF | TGTGCCAGCGGATTTCTGGCAGGACCCTACAATGAGCAGTTCTTC | - | - | TRBJ2-1 | TRBV6-1
CASSLWGQGFTDTQYF | TGTGCCAGCAGCTTATGGGGACAGGGATTCACAGATACGCAGTATTTT | TRBD1 | - | TRBJ2-3 | TRBV7-3
CSVEAMESASTGNNTEAFF | TGCAGCGTTGAGGCCATGGAATCGGCCTCGACAGGAAATAACACTGAAGCTTTCTTT | - | - | TRBJ1-1 | TRBV29-1
CASSKYRVGSYEQYF | TGTGCCAGCAGCAAATACAGGGTGGGTTCCTACGAGCAGTACTTC | - | - | TRBJ2-7 | TRBV21-1
CSAGKTGGGETQYF | TGCAGTGCTGGCAAGACAGGGGGCGGAGAGACCCAGTACTTC | TRBD1 | - | TRBJ2-5 | TRBV20-1